What follows are 27 T cell receptor beta chains derived from one specimen sequenced in a study of technical replicates of blood from several donors. Profiling relied on immunoSEQ multiplex PCR, and the TCRdb table lists in-frame clones only, not all of them. The sample carries around 73,000 clones, approximately 90% recorded once. Sequenced sample: PBMCs. The source of these receptors is a human donor in good health. Some clones in this sample may be carry-over from other donors' samples.

V and J are TRBV30 and TRBJ1-1; D unclear. V lost 2 bases, J lost 6 bases, and 10 bases lay in between. Germline lookup yields CDR1 GTSNPN and CDR2 SVGIG (reference sequence). The CDR3 extends over 12 amino acids. The CDR3 protein is CAWSKLSAEAFF. The CDR3 DNA follows: TGTGCCTGGAGTAAACTGAGCGCTGAAGCTTTCTTT.

V is TRBV2 and J is TRBJ2-7, with a tentative D call TRBD1 (6 bases). The CDR3 totals 15 residues. V lost 6 bases and J 2 bases, leaving 17 bases between the germline ends. Germline CDR1 is SNHLY and CDR2 is FYNNEI. The CDR3 protein is CASRSQGQLPYEQYF. CDR3 bases: TGTGCCAGCAGGTCGCAGGGGCAACTTCCCTACGAGCAGTACTTC.

CDR3 coding DNA: TGCGCCAGCACGCTAGCGGGGGGCTTGGGCGAGCAGTTCTTC. This codes for CASTLAGGLGEQFF. The chain combines TRBV4-1 with TRBJ2-1; 11 nucleotides line up with TRBD2. Germline trimming cut 7 bases from V and 10 bases from J; bases unmatched to any gene: 9. The CDR3 is 14 residues long. The germline gives CDR1 MGHRA, CDR2 YSYEKL.

Of note for this clone: The same CDR3 is also encoded by other DNA sequences in this sample. The chain employs TRBV19 and TRBJ1-5; 9 nucleotides align to TRBD1. The CDR3 spans 14 residues. Trimming took 4 bases from V and 7 from J; bases not matched to a gene: 5. Germline values: CDR1 LNHDA, CDR2 SQIVND (reference sequence). In DNA, the CDR3 is TGTGCCAGTAGTACCCGACAGGGGGGGCAGCCCCAGCATTTT. As protein: CASSTRQGGQPQHF. Using reference TRBV19 and TRBJ1-5 for the parts outside the CDR3, the full variable domain is DGGITQSPKYLFRKEGQNVTLSCEQNLNHDAMYWYRQDPGQGLRLIYYSQIVNDFQKGDIAEGYSVSREKKESFPLTVTSAQKNPTAFYLCASSTRQGGQPQHFGDGTRLSIL.

V and J are TRBV25-1 and TRBJ2-1; D might be TRBD2 (5 bases). Trimming removed 7 bases at V and 3 bases at J, with 13 bases between. Germline CDR1 MGHDK, CDR2 SYGVNS. The CDR3 is made up of 14 amino acids. The CDR3 is CASIVREYYNEQFF. DNA for the CDR3: TGTGCCAGCATAGTCCGGGAATACTACAATGAGCAGTTCTTC.

J is TRBJ1-2 and V is TRBV27; the D gene is possibly TRBD1 (5 bases). Trimming cost V 7 bases and J 7 bases, with 10 bases left between them. The length of the CDR3 is 11 residues. The V gene's germline CDR1 is MNHEY and CDR2 SMNVEV (reference sequence). The CDR3 region is CASKGLGGYTF. CDR3 bases: TGTGCCAGCAAGGGGTTGGGTGGCTACACCTTC.

The CDR3 loop reads CAGGGQAGSYNEQFF. CDR3 DNA: TGTGCAGGGGGAGGGCAGGCAGGCTCCTACAATGAGCAGTTCTTC. The rearrangement joins TRBV7-2 to TRBJ2-1; D possibly corresponds to TRBD2 (7 bases). The CDR3 sequence is 15 residues long. The germline V gene encodes CDR1 SGHTA and CDR2 FQGNSA.

V usage is TRBV27 and J usage is TRBJ1-2; 7 bases fit TRBD1. CDR1 is MNHEY, CDR2 SMNVEV, per germline (reference sequence). The trim removed 7 bases at V and 8 bases at J, leaving 10 bases unmatched. The CDR3 covers 13 residues. The CDR3 region has the DNA TGTGCCAGCACTCCTAAGGGGGCGAGGGGCTACACCTTC. Protein: CASTPKGARGYTF.

CDR3: CASSFPEGSYNEQFF. CDR3 bases: TGCGCCAGCAGCTTTCCGGAGGGGTCCTACAATGAGCAGTTCTTC. The V call is TRBV5-1, the J call TRBJ2-1, with D possibly being TRBD2 (6 bases). V lost 2 bases and J lost 1, with 10 bases in between. The CDR3 runs to 15 residues. Germline CDR1 is SGHRS and CDR2 is YFSETQ.

J is TRBJ2-7 and V is TRBV4-3; D might be TRBD2 (5 bases). Trimming took off 0 bases at V and 4 bases at J, with 13 bases between the two ends. The CDR3 covers 15 residues. CDR1 is LGHNA, CDR2 YSLEER, per germline. The DNA for the CDR3 is TGCGCCAGCAGCCAAGATAATGAGGACTTATACGAGCAGTACTTC. It codes for CASSQDNEDLYEQYF.

The chain couples TRBV7-7 to TRBJ2-1; tentative D call: TRBD2 (6 bases). The CDR3 consists of 15 residues. V lost 1 base to trimming and J lost 4 bases, with 11 bases between them. Germline V gene sequence: CDR1 SSHAT, CDR2 FNYEAQ (reference sequence). CDR3 in amino acids: CASSLEASEYNEQFF. The CDR3 DNA sequence: TGTGCCAGCAGCTTAGAGGCTAGCGAGTACAATGAGCAGTTCTTC.

The CDR3 region has the DNA TGTGCCAGCAGCTTGGTTAGGGGAACGGCTGGCTACACCTTC. Its protein product is CASSLVRGTAGYTF. This chain uses TRBV5-6 with TRBJ1-2, with D maybe TRBD1 (5 bases). The germline CDR1 and CDR2 sequences are SGHDT and YYEEEE. The CDR3 runs 14 residues. Trimming cost V 0 bases and J 7 bases, with 13 bases left between them.

Of note for this clone: It may be a read error: a sequence one base away is much more abundant. The chain carries TRBV7-3 and TRBJ2-3, with D unresolved. The CDR3 contains 14 residues. The germline V gene has CDR1 SGHTA and CDR2 FQGTGA. V was clipped by 2 bases and J by 0 bases, with 6 bases between them. CDR3 sequence: CASSLVGSTDTQYF. CDR3 nucleotides: TGTGCCAGCAGCTTAGTCGGGAGCACAGATACGCAGTATTTT.

The V gene is TRBV15, the J gene TRBJ1-3, with D possibly TRBD1 on 6 matching bases. The germline V and J ends were trimmed by 0 bases and 2 bases, with 8 bases remaining between them. This CDR3 has 15 residues. The germline gives CDR1 LNHNV, CDR2 YYDKDF (reference sequence). In DNA, the CDR3 is TGTGCCACCAGCAGAGATACAGGGACTGGAAACACCATATATTTT. It specifies CATSRDTGTGNTIYF.

The chain recombines TRBV10-3 with TRBJ2-1; the match to TRBD2 covers 9 bases. The CDR3 has 15 residues. With V trimmed by 7 bases and J by 7 bases, 11 bases remained unmatched. The germline V gene has CDR1 ENHRY and CDR2 SYGVKD. The CDR3 protein is CAITRSGGRGNEQFF. The CDR3 coding sequence is TGTGCCATCACTAGAAGCGGGGGGCGTGGAAATGAGCAGTTCTTC.

The rearrangement uses TRBV15 and TRBJ1-2; 8 nucleotides agree with TRBD1. This CDR3 has 14 amino acids. With 8 bases clipped from V and 4 bases from J, the junction kept 9 bases outside the gene matches. CDR1 LNHNV and CDR2 YYDKDF come from the germline V gene (reference sequence). CDR3 sequence: CATEKDRAGYGYTF. The CDR3 bases are TGTGCCACCGAAAAGGACAGGGCGGGCTATGGCTACACCTTC. The whole variable domain, filled in from reference TRBV15 and TRBJ1-2, reads DAMVIQNPRYQVTQFGKPVTLSCSQTLNHNVMYWYQQKSSQAPKLLFHYYDKDFNNEADTPDNFQSRRPNTSFCFLDIRSPGLGDTAMYLCATEKDRAGYGYTFGSGTRLTVV.

The chain couples TRBV5-1 to TRBJ1-6; D ambiguous. V was pared by 0 bases and J by 9 bases, with 7 bases between. The germline V gene has CDR1 SGHRS and CDR2 YFSETQ. CDR3 size: 13 residues. This CDR3 is CASSLGASSPLHF. CDR3 in DNA: TGCGCCAGCAGCTTGGGGGCGAGTTCACCCCTCCACTTT.

This chain joins TRBV2 and TRBJ1-2; 8 bases agree with TRBD1. The CDR3 has 15 amino acids. V gave up 6 bases and J gave up 5 bases; unmatched junction bases: 11. Per the germline V gene, CDR1 is SNHLY and CDR2 is FYNNEI. CDR3 in amino acids: CASSLDRGPGYGYTF. The CDR3 nucleotides read TGTGCCAGCAGCCTCGACAGGGGACCGGGTTATGGCTACACCTTC.

This chain joins TRBV7-2 and TRBJ2-1, with D possibly matching TRBD2 (6 bases). The CDR3 is 15 amino acids. Per germline, CDR1 SGHTA and CDR2 FQGNSA. Deletions cut 6 bases from V and 8 bases from J, with 20 bases between. The CDR3 spells CASSPRGAGWDEQFF. The CDR3 DNA reads TGTGCCAGCAGTCCGAGGGGAGCGGGTTGGGATGAGCAGTTCTTC.

This clone is a singleton in its sample. This sequence joins TRBV9 and TRBJ2-1; a weak D match, TRBD2 (5 bases). V lost 0 bases and J lost 6, with 13 bases in between. Germline V gene data show CDR1 as SGDLS and CDR2 as YYNGEE. The CDR3 length is 15 residues. The DNA for the CDR3 is TGTGCCAGCAGCGTAGGAGGGCCTACCCGCAATGAGCAGTTCTTC. Residues: CASSVGGPTRNEQFF. Complete variable domain (other parts from reference TRBV9 and TRBJ2-1): DSGVTQTPKHLITATGQRVTLRCSPRSGDLSVYWYQQSLDQGLQFLIQYYNGEERAKGNILERFSAQQFPDLHSELNLSSLELGDSALYFCASSVGGPTRNEQFFGPGTRLTVL.

This clone was recorded once. The chain couples TRBV9 to TRBJ1-1; D gene uncertain. Trimming shortened V by 0 bases and J by 5 bases, and 8 bases separated the two germline ends. Germline V lookup: CDR1 SGDLS, CDR2 YYNGEE. CDR3 length equals 13 residues. The CDR3 nucleotides are TGTGCCAGCAGCGTAGTGGCGGGGACTGAAGCTTTCTTT. Its protein product is CASSVVAGTEAFF.

The chain combines TRBV4-1 with TRBJ2-2; 8 nucleotides agree with TRBD2. Trimming at V came to 1 base and at J to 5 bases, leaving 12 bases not matched to a gene. CDR3 length: 18 amino acids. Germline CDR1 is MGHRA and CDR2 is YSYEKL. The CDR3 coding sequence is TGCGCCAGCAGCCAAGTAACCGACGGGAGGGCCCTAACCGGGGAGCTGTTTTTT. Translated: CASSQVTDGRALTGELFF.

This chain uses TRBV5-6 with TRBJ2-5, with TRBD1 matching 7 bases. V gave up 4 bases and J gave up 0 bases; unmatched junction bases: 3. From germline, CDR1 is SGHDT and CDR2 YYEEEE. This CDR3 region has 14 residues. CDR3 DNA sequence: TGTGCCAGCAGCACAACAGGGGACCAAGAGACCCAGTACTTC. Translation gives CASSTTGDQETQYF.

The chain combines TRBV4-2 with TRBJ2-2, with TRBD1 matching 7 bases. Trimming cost V 0 bases and J 11 bases; bases outside gene matches: 15. The CDR3 totals 17 residues. Germline CDR1 LGHNA, CDR2 YNFKEQ. The CDR3 DNA reads as TGTGCCAGCAGCCAAGATCCACAGGGGTTTCGTCCTCTTGAGCTGTTTTTT. Translation: CASSQDPQGFRPLELFF.

In this sample, this clone turned up once. The V gene is TRBV9, the J gene TRBJ1-2; 9 nucleotides align to TRBD1. The CDR3 spans 17 residues. Trimming at V came to 3 bases and at J to 7 bases, leaving 16 bases not matched to a gene. Per germline, CDR1 SGDLS and CDR2 YYNGEE. CDR3 bases: TGTGCCAGCAGCGCCACCGGGACAGGGTCAATTAATTTTGGCTACACCTTC. The encoded protein is CASSATGTGSINFGYTF.

The chain joins TRBV10-3 to TRBJ1-2, with 9 bases that match TRBD1. This CDR3 spans 12 amino acids. Germline CDR1 is ENHRY and CDR2 is SYGVKD. After removal of 10 bases from V and 6 bases from J, the junction contained 6 bases not matched to a gene. In DNA, the CDR3 is TGTGCCACCGGGGACAGGGATAATGGCTACACCTTC. This gives the protein CATGDRDNGYTF.

The V gene is TRBV10-2, the J gene TRBJ1-2; a possible D gene is TRBD1 (5 bases). There are 20 residues in the CDR3. The V end was cut by 9 bases, the J end by 1 base, with 33 bases between. Germline V gives CDR1 WSHSY, CDR2 SAAADI. The CDR3 protein is CARAGGAGLIGVVGNYGYTF. CDR3 DNA sequence: TGCGCCAGAGCCGGGGGAGCGGGCCTTATCGGGGTTGTAGGTAACTATGGCTACACCTTC.